These T cell receptor beta chains were read from a single sample in a study of cytomegalovirus exposure and HLA in healthy donors. Method: immunoSEQ multiplex PCR; TCRdb's copy keeps in-frame clones and lacks some. Among approximately 100,000 clones listed, around 80% were seen once. Material: PBMCs. These receptors originate from a human donor in good health. CDR3s include the opening cysteine and the closing phenylalanine or tryptophan. The D gene is left open where the match is weak. Size is omitted from some rows. Given values are once, few, many or a class for expanded clones.

>TRBV7-8|-|once|TRBJ1-5
TGTGCCAGCAGCGGAGCCGCCCGAGCCCAGCCCCAGCATTTT
CASSGAARAQPQHF
>TRBV6-1|-|-|TRBJ1-1
TGTGCCAGCAGTCCCAAGACAGGCGACACTGAAGCTTTCTTT
CASSPKTGDTEAFF
>TRBV10-3|-|-|TRBJ1-3
TGTGCCATCAGTGAGGATCCCTTCTGGCAGTCAGGAAACACCATATATTTT
CAISEDPFWQSGNTIYF
>TRBV7-9|-|-|TRBJ2-5
TGTGCCAGCAGCTTATATCAGGGCCAAGAGACCCAGTACTTC
CASSLYQGQETQYF
>TRBV10-3|-|-|TRBJ1-5
TGTGCCATCAGTGATGGCCAGCGGCCCCAGCATTTT
CAISDGQRPQHF
>TRBV19|TRBD1|-|TRBJ2-2
TGTGCCAGTAGCAGAGACAGGGGCGACACCGGGGAGCTGTTTTTT
CASSRDRGDTGELFF
>TRBV5-1|TRBD2|-|TRBJ2-1
TGCGCCAGCAGCTTGAGAGTAGCGGGAGATCCTTCCAATGAGCAGTTCTTC
CASSLRVAGDPSNEQFF
>TRBV25-1|TRBD1|few|TRBJ2-7
TGTGCCAGCAATGACCAGACAGGGGGCATCTACGAGCAGTACTTC
CASNDQTGGIYEQYF
>TRBV11-2|TRBD1|-|TRBJ1-1
TGTGCCAGCAGCTTCCTTCCGACCGGGACAGGGGAGAGTTGGACTGAAGCTTTCTTT
CASSFLPTGTGESWTEAFF
>TRBV5-6|TRBD1|-|TRBJ2-5
TGTGCCAGCAGCCCGGACAGGGTGGAGACCCAGTACTTC
CASSPDRVETQYF
>TRBV6-5|TRBD1|-|TRBJ1-5
TGTGCCAGCAGTTTTACAGGGGTACATCAACCCCAGCATTTT
CASSFTGVHQPQHF
>TRBV14|-|-|TRBJ1-4
TGTGCCAGCAGCCAAGATCTCGGGGCTAATGAAAAACTGTTTTTT
CASSQDLGANEKLFF
>TRBV29-1|TRBD1|-|TRBJ1-1
TGCAGCGTCTCCAGGGGGAAGAACACTGAAGCTTTCTTT
CSVSRGKNTEAFF
>TRBV7-9|TRBD2|-|TRBJ2-5
TGTGCCAGCAGCTTAGCGGGAGGGAAGGAGACCCAGTACTTC
CASSLAGGKETQYF
>TRBV13|TRBD1|-|TRBJ1-2
TGTGCCAGCAGCCTGCCCGGGACAGCAACCTATGGCTACACCTTC
CASSLPGTATYGYTF
>TRBV29-1|TRBD2|-|TRBJ2-1
TGCAGTATCCTAGGCTTGGCTAGCGGCTACAATGAGCAGTTCTTC
CSILGLASGYNEQFF
>TRBV5-1|-|-|TRBJ2-7
TGCGCCAGCAGCTTTGGCGGGGAACCTTACGAGCAGTACTTC
CASSFGGEPYEQYF
>TRBV7-8|TRBD2|once|TRBJ2-6
TGTGCCAGCAGCTTAGGGACTAGCGGGAGGTATTCTGGGGCCAACGTCCTGACTTTC
CASSLGTSGRYSGANVLTF
>TRBV18|-|once|TRBJ1-5
TGTGCCAGCTCACCAACTAAACACAGGGACGGTCAGCCCCAGCATTTT
CASSPTKHRDGQPQHF
>TRBV5-1|-|-|TRBJ2-7
TGCGCCAAGCGTTTCAAAGAAATGGCCTACGAGCAGTACTTC
CAKRFKEMAYEQYF
>TRBV30|-|-|TRBJ2-5
TGTGCCTGGAGCTTCGACAAAGAGACCCAGTACTTC
CAWSFDKETQYF
>TRBV6-6|-|-|TRBJ2-4
TGTGCCACCCGACAGGAAGCCAAAAACATTCAGTACTTC
CATRQEAKNIQYF
>TRBV6-5|TRBD1|-|TRBJ2-2
TGTGCCAGCAGTTTCGGGACAGTTGTCACCGGGGAGCTGTTTTTT
CASSFGTVVTGELFF
>TRBV5-6|TRBD2|-|TRBJ2-3
TGTGCCAGCAGCCCGGGGGGGTCGGTCACAGATACGCAGTATTTT
CASSPGGSVTDTQYF
>TRBV5-4|TRBD2|-|TRBJ2-3
TGTGCCAGCAGCTTGGGTTCTAGCGGGAGGAGGAGCACAGATACGCAGTATTTT
CASSLGSSGRRSTDTQYF
>TRBV10-3|TRBD1|-|TRBJ2-1
TGTGCCACTTACCGGGCACTCACAGGGGACAATGAGCAGTTCTTC
CATYRALTGDNEQFF
>TRBV19|-|-|TRBJ1-1
TGTGCCACTGAAAGAGACGCTAGTCCGAACACTGAAGCTTTCTTT
CATERDASPNTEAFF
>TRBV6-1|-|-|TRBJ2-3
TGTGCCACCACAACAGGGACGAGCACAGATACGCAGTATTTT
CATTTGTSTDTQYF
>TRBV7-9|-|few|TRBJ1-2
TGTGCCAGCAGCTTAGGAACAGGGCTGGCGGGCGGCTACACCTTC
CASSLGTGLAGGYTF
>TRBV7-2|-|few|TRBJ2-5
TGTGCCAGCAGCAGGACATCTCAACGGGCCGAGACCCAGTACTTC
CASSRTSQRAETQYF
>TRBV18|TRBD1|-|TRBJ2-1
TGTGCCAGCTCACCACCAGGGGGCGGCCACAATGAGCAGTTCTTC
CASSPPGGGHNEQFF
>TRBV5-4|-|-|TRBJ1-2
TGTGCCAGCAGCAGGGAGGCAGGGTACTATGGCTACACCTTC
CASSREAGYYGYTF
>TRBV4-3|TRBD1|few|TRBJ2-1
TGCGCCAGCAGCCACGAGGGACAGCGTAACAATGAGCAGTTCTTC
CASSHEGQRNNEQFF
>TRBV10-3|-|few|TRBJ1-1
TGTGCCATCAGTGAATACCAGGGTGACACTGAAGCTTTCTTT
CAISEYQGDTEAFF
>TRBV18|-|-|TRBJ1-4
TGTGCCAGCTCCCTACGGGAGAAAGAAAAACTGTTTTTT
CASSLREKEKLFF
>TRBV11-1|-|many|TRBJ1-1
TGTGCCAGCCACGTAGGAGGGATCACTGAAGCTTTCTTT
CASHVGGITEAFF
>TRBV5-8|-|-|TRBJ2-2
TGTGCCAGCAGCTTGGTCAGGGGTAACACCGGGGAGCTGTTTTTT
CASSLVRGNTGELFF
>TRBV21-1|-|-|TRBJ1-1
TGTGCCAGCAGCTGGAGGGGGAACACTGAAGCTTTCTTT
CASSWRGNTEAFF
>TRBV14|TRBD1|-|TRBJ1-4
TGTGCCAGCAGCCAAGATATGCAGGGGGCAGAAAAACTGTTTTTT
CASSQDMQGAEKLFF
>TRBV5-8|-|-|TRBJ1-3
TGTGCCAGCAGCTTGGGACACACACTCTCTGGAAACACCATATATTTT
CASSLGHTLSGNTIYF
>TRBV5-6|-|-|TRBJ2-2
TGTGCCAGCAGTCACGCGGCGGGGGCACCCGGGGAGCTGTTTTTT
CASSHAAGAPGELFF
>TRBV30|TRBD1|-|TRBJ1-5
TGTGCCTGGAGTGTAAAGGGACAGGGTTATAGCAATCAGCCCCAGCATTTT
CAWSVKGQGYSNQPQHF
>TRBV19|-|once|TRBJ1-2
TGTGCCAGTAGTAACCTATATGGCTACACCTTC
CASSNLYGYTF
>TRBV19|TRBD1|-|TRBJ1-2
TGTGCCAGTAGAAAACAGACAGGGACTAACTATGGCTACACCTTC
CASRKQTGTNYGYTF
>TRBV7-6|-|few|TRBJ1-1
TGTGCCAGCAGCTTAGAACAGAAAATCACCGAAGCTTTCTTT
CASSLEQKITEAFF
>TRBV2|TRBD2|-|TRBJ2-3
TGTGCCAGCAGTGAGGACGGCGGGAGATTAGGAGATACGCAGTATTTT
CASSEDGGRLGDTQYF
>TRBV6-1|-|few|TRBJ1-1
TGTGCCAGCAGTGAAATCAGAAACACTGAAGCTTTCTTT
CASSEIRNTEAFF
>TRBV7-9|TRBD1|-|TRBJ2-4
TGTGCCAGCAGCGGCAGGGACAGGCGACTCGCCAAAAACATTCAGTACTTC
CASSGRDRRLAKNIQYF
>TRBV29-1|TRBD2|-|TRBJ2-1
TGCAGCGTTGCTGGGACTAGCAGTCCTGATTTGCAGTTCTTC
CSVAGTSSPDLQFF
>TRBV19|-|-|TRBJ2-7
TGTGCCAGTAGTCCCTCCGGGACCTACGAGCAGTACTTC
CASSPSGTYEQYF
>TRBV10-3|TRBD2|-|TRBJ2-3
TGTGCCATCAGGGAGGGACTAGCGGGCACAGATACGCAGTATTTT
CAIREGLAGTDTQYF
>TRBV18|-|-|TRBJ1-1
TGTGCCAGCTCGGACAACATGAACACTGAAGCTTTCTTT
CASSDNMNTEAFF
>TRBV6-1|TRBD1|-|TRBJ1-5
TGTGCCAGCAGTGGGACAGGGGTTCTCAATCAGCCCCAGCATTTT
CASSGTGVLNQPQHF
>TRBV6-6|TRBD1|few|TRBJ1-1
TGTGCCAGCAACCGACAGGGTGAAGCTTTCTTT
CASNRQGEAFF